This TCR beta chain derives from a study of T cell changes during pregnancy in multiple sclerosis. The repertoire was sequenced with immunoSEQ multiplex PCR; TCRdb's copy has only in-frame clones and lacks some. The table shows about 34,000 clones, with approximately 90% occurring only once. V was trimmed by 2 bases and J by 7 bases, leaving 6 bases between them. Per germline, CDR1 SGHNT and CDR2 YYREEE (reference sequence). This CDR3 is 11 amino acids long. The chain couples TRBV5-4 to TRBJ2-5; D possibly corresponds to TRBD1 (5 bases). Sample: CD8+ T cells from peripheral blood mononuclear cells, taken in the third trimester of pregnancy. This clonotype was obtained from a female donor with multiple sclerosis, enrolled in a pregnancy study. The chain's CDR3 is CASSFQGTQYF. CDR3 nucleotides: TGTGCCAGCAGCTTCCAGGGGACCCAGTACTTC.